This T cell receptor (beta chain) was identified in a study of blood T cell repertoires in COVID-19. The overall study: Donors in the United States, Italy and Spain gave samples during acute or convalescent COVID-19. Nucleic acid was either cDNA or gDNA, and it came from T cells, B-cell-depleted T cells, or PBMCs.

In the original processing: For nucleated cells, counts were estimated from reference gene primer amplification. Produced via immunoSEQ multiplex PCR; TCRdb's table is partial and in-frame only. V and J calls and clone size are given by that table; D and trimming were obtained from the DNA. The sample includes 85,000 to 130,000 clones, around nine tenths of them seen just once. Germline CDR1 MNHEY, CDR2 SVGAGI. V was pared by 2 bases and J by 0 bases, with 11 bases between. The CDR3 extends over 16 amino acids. The receptor was derived from a man in his sixties or seventies with acute or convalescent COVID-19. The source material was peripheral blood. V is TRBV6-5 and J is TRBJ2-4, with D possibly matching TRBD2 (6 bases). The CDR3 coding sequence is TGTGCCAGCAGTTACGGACTACTACTAGCCAAAAACATTCAGTACTTC. Translated, it gives CASSYGLLLAKNIQYF.